This record covers a single T cell receptor (beta chain). This sample is drawn from a study of cytomegalovirus exposure and HLA in healthy donors. 60 Vbeta and 13 Jbeta primers were used in PCR. This table comes from immunoSEQ multiplex PCR, and its TCRdb copy is limited to in-frame clones, with some not included. The table lists under 200,000 clones, 73% of them singletons. Trimming cost V 0 bases and J 11 bases, with 12 bases left between them. The CDR3 extends over 13 amino acids. Germline V gives CDR1 SNHLY, CDR2 FYNNEI. Sequences were obtained from PBMCs. The chain couples TRBV2 to TRBJ2-3; D is ambiguous. This TCR was sampled from a woman younger than 35 in good health and CMV-seropositive. The DNA for the CDR3 is TGTGCCAGCAGTGAAGCGAGTGCGGCGAAGCAGTATTTT. Encoded protein: CASSEASAAKQYF. The full variable domain, rest sourced from reference TRBV2 and TRBJ2-3, is EPEVTQTPSHQVTQMGQEVILRCVPISNHLYFYWYRQILGQKVEFLVSFYNNEISEKSEIFDDQFSVERPDGSNFTLKIRSTKLEDSAMYFCASSEASAAKQYFGPGTRLTVL.